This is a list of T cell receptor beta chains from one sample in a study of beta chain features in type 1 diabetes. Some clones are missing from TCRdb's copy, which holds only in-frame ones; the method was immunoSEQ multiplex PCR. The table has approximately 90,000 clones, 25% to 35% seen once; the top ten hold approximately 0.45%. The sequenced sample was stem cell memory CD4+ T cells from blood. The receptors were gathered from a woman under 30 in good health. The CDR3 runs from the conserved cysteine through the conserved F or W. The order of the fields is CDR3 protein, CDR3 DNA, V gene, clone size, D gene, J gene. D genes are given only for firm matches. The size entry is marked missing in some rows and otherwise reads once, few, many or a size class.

CDR3aa: CASSQEAGGAYEQYF; CDR3nt: TGTGCCAGCAGCCAAGAGGCGGGAGGCGCCTACGAGCAGTACTTC; v_gene: TRBV4-2; abundance: -; d_gene: TRBD2; j_gene: TRBJ2-7
CDR3aa: CASTEGTGRNF; CDR3nt: TGTGCCAGCACCGAAGGGACAGGGCGCAACTTC; v_gene: TRBV2; abundance: -; d_gene: TRBD1; j_gene: TRBJ2-7
CDR3aa: CASSPDITYGYTF; CDR3nt: TGTGCCAGCAGTCCCGACATCACCTATGGCTACACCTTC; v_gene: TRBV7-2; abundance: few; d_gene: -; j_gene: TRBJ1-2
CDR3aa: CATRRPGHINQPQHF; CDR3nt: TGTGCCACCAGACGACCGGGACACATCAATCAGCCCCAGCATTTT; v_gene: TRBV15; abundance: -; d_gene: -; j_gene: TRBJ1-5
CDR3aa: CASSPQGGAGEQFF; CDR3nt: TGTGCCAGCAGCCCCCAAGGCGGGGCTGGTGAGCAGTTCTTC; v_gene: TRBV7-2; abundance: few; d_gene: -; j_gene: TRBJ2-1
CDR3aa: CASTSGGLGNTEAFF; CDR3nt: TGCGCCAGCACCTCGGGGGGGCTGGGGAACACTGAAGCTTTCTTT; v_gene: TRBV5-1; abundance: -; d_gene: -; j_gene: TRBJ1-1
CDR3aa: CASSLGLFQGYEQYF; CDR3nt: TGTGCCAGCAGCTTAGGGCTTTTTCAGGGTTACGAGCAGTACTTC; v_gene: TRBV11-2; abundance: once; d_gene: -; j_gene: TRBJ2-7
CDR3aa: CASSLRATSGEQYF; CDR3nt: TGCGCCAGCAGCTTGAGAGCGACTAGCGGAGAGCAGTACTTC; v_gene: TRBV5-1; abundance: few; d_gene: TRBD2; j_gene: TRBJ2-7
CDR3aa: CASSQDFPREETQYF; CDR3nt: TGTGCCAGCAGCCAAGATTTCCCGAGGGAAGAGACCCAGTACTTC; v_gene: TRBV14; abundance: few; d_gene: -; j_gene: TRBJ2-5
CDR3aa: CAWSRRDMNTEAFF; CDR3nt: TGTGCCTGGAGTAGGCGGGATATGAACACTGAAGCTTTCTTT; v_gene: TRBV30; abundance: few; d_gene: -; j_gene: TRBJ1-1
CDR3aa: CASSGLRAGGLYGYTF; CDR3nt: TGCGCCAGCAGCGGCCTCCGAGCAGGCGGACTCTATGGCTACACCTTC; v_gene: TRBV5-1; abundance: -; d_gene: -; j_gene: TRBJ1-2
CDR3aa: CASSSQGNTEAFF; CDR3nt: TGTGCCAGTAGTTCGCAGGGGAACACTGAAGCTTTCTTT; v_gene: TRBV19; abundance: few; d_gene: -; j_gene: TRBJ1-1
CDR3aa: CASSATVSGANVLTF; CDR3nt: TGTGCCAGCAGCGCCACAGTCTCTGGGGCCAACGTCCTGACTTTC; v_gene: TRBV9; abundance: -; d_gene: -; j_gene: TRBJ2-6
CDR3aa: CASSTTGSGANVLTF; CDR3nt: TGTGCCAGCAGTACTACAGGGTCTGGGGCCAACGTCCTGACTTTC; v_gene: TRBV6-1; abundance: -; d_gene: -; j_gene: TRBJ2-6